This TCR beta chain was recovered during a study of cytomegalovirus exposure and HLA in healthy donors. The PCR was carried out with 60 Vbeta primers and 13 Jbeta primers. The method was immunoSEQ multiplex PCR; TCRdb's version includes in-frame clones alone and lacks a portion of them. The profile shows under 150,000 clones, roughly four fifths of them singletons. Material for sequencing was PBMCs. The sequence was collected from a woman aged 45 to 65 in good health and CMV-seronegative.

The CDR3 DNA reads TGTGCCAGCGAAAGGGTCGGGGGAAACACCGGGGAGCTGTTTTTT. It translates to CASERVGGNTGELFF. The chain has TRBV13 and TRBJ2-2; tentatively, D is TRBD2 (6 bases). This CDR3 has 15 amino acids. Germline CDR1 and CDR2: PRHDT and FYEKMQ (reference sequence). Trimming removed 8 bases at V and 2 bases at J, with 15 bases between.